The entry that follows covers one TCR beta chain sequence. Its matching antigen is unknown. Sequencing was performed with immunoSEQ multiplex PCR; in TCRdb, only in-frame clones are kept and a portion is missing. The data show tens of thousands of clones, over 75% seen once. CDR3 length: 13 amino acids. The ends were cut back, 4 bases at V and 1 base at J, with 7 bases in the middle. Germline V gene lookup returns CDR1 SGHTA and CDR2 FQGNSA. This record belongs to a study of T cell responses to AZD1222 COVID-19 vaccine. Study-wide results and caveats: Clonal diversity may have been underestimated, and the donors were mostly white British, with more females than males.

The sequences come from peripheral blood, collected 28 days after the second AZD1222 dose. The origin of this receptor is an adult who received the AZD1222 COVID-19 vaccine. This rearrangement joins TRBV7-2 to TRBJ1-1, with D unresolved. The CDR3 sequence is CASSSTQNTEAFF. The CDR3 bases are TGTGCCAGCAGCTCAACACAGAACACTGAAGCTTTCTTT.